This entry lists 15 T cell receptor beta chains sequenced from one sample in a study of shared clonotypes between healthy human individuals. The table came from immunoSEQ multiplex PCR; TCRdb's copy has only in-frame clones and leaves some out. The sample shows some 2,000,000 clones, just under 95% of them seen only once. Naive CD8 populations comprised CD45RO-negative cells positively selected for CCR7, excluding terminally differentiated effector memory CD45RA+ cells. Material for sequencing was naive CD8+ T cells sorted from blood. The origin of the receptors is a young man in good health.

The CDR3: CASSTVPRDSQMNTEAFF. CDR3 DNA: TGTGCCAGTAGTACCGTCCCTAGGGACAGCCAAATGAACACTGAAGCTTTCTTT. The rearrangement uses TRBV19 and TRBJ1-1, with 7 bases aligning to TRBD1. Trimming at V came to 4 bases and at J to 0 bases, leaving 14 bases not matched to a gene. The CDR3 covers 18 residues. The V gene's germline CDR1 is LNHDA and CDR2 SQIVND (reference sequence).

The count of this clone is one. The gene calls are TRBV5-6 and TRBJ1-4; D remains unclear. V was pared by 3 bases and J by 0 bases, with 9 bases between. CDR1 is SGHDT and CDR2 is YYEEEE in the germline V gene. This CDR3 is built from 15 residues. In DNA, the CDR3 is TGTGCCAGCAGCTCTACCGCGACAACTAATGAAAAACTGTTTTTT. Translation gives CASSSTATTNEKLFF.

The chain's CDR3 is CASSLGQEPYGYTF. Written as DNA, the CDR3 is TGTGCCAGCAGCTTAGGACAGGAACCTTATGGCTACACCTTC. V is TRBV7-9 and J is TRBJ1-2; TRBD1 might be the D (6 bases). The CDR3 is 14 residues long. V lost 1 base and J lost 5, with 11 bases in between. CDR1 and CDR2 from the germline V gene are SEHNR and FQNEAQ (reference sequence).

The chain uses TRBV19 and TRBJ2-5; D gene ambiguous. With 3 bases removed from V and 4 bases from J, the gap between germline ends came to 9 bases. CDR1 and CDR2 (germline): LNHDA, SQIVND (reference sequence). The CDR3 length is 13 residues. The CDR3 region has the DNA TGTGCCAGTAGTATGTCTAGTCTAGAGACCCAGTACTTC. Protein sequence: CASSMSSLETQYF.

The chain links TRBV5-3 to TRBJ2-7; perhaps TRBD2 as D (6 bases). TRBV5-3 is labeled an ORF, and its function is uncertain. This CDR3 region has 13 residues. Trimming pared 4 bases from V and 5 bases from J, leaving 13 bases between. The CDR3 coding sequence is TGTGCCAGAAGCCTAACTGGAGGGGACGAGCAGTACTTC. Its protein is CARSLTGGDEQYF.

The chain links TRBV4-3 to TRBJ1-5; TRBD1 might be the D (6 bases). The germline V gene has CDR1 LGHNA and CDR2 YSLEER. Trimming stripped 0 bases from V and 3 bases from J, with 12 bases between. This CDR3 is 16 amino acids long. In DNA form, the CDR3 reads TGCGCCAGCAGCCAAGAACTAGGACAGTTCAATCAGCCCCAGCATTTT. Its protein is CASSQELGQFNQPQHF.

The chain couples TRBV19 to TRBJ1-5; a possible D gene is TRBD1 (5 bases). The CDR3 is 16 amino acids. CDR1 LNHDA and CDR2 SQIVND come from the germline V gene (reference sequence). Trimming took 2 bases from V and 6 from J, leaving 17 bases between them. The DNA for the CDR3 is TGTGCCAGTAGTATAAGTGGACTCACAAGGGGTCAGCCCCAGCATTTT. Its protein product is CASSISGLTRGQPQHF. The full variable domain, completed using reference TRBV19 and TRBJ1-5, is DGGITQSPKYLFRKEGQNVTLSCEQNLNHDAMYWYRQDPGQGLRLIYYSQIVNDFQKGDIAEGYSVSREKKESFPLTVTSAQKNPTAFYLCASSISGLTRGQPQHFGDGTRLSIL.

The J gene is TRBJ2-4, the V gene TRBV30; D is possibly TRBD1 (5 bases). Germline loops: CDR1 GTSNPN, CDR2 SVGIG (reference sequence). Trimming cost V 8 bases and J 6 bases, with 17 bases left between them. This CDR3 region has 13 residues. The CDR3, as DNA: TGTGCCCAACAGGCCAGCCACTTAAACATTCAGTACTTC. Translated: CAQQASHLNIQYF.

The chain has TRBV28 and TRBJ1-1; 7 nucleotides agree with TRBD1. The CDR3 covers 15 residues. Trimming removed 5 bases from V and 5 bases from J; junction bases left unmatched: 11. CDR1 and CDR2 (germline): MDHEN, SYDVKM. The CDR3 reads CASSPDRQGGTEAFF. CDR3 in DNA: TGTGCCAGCAGTCCGGACCGACAGGGAGGGACTGAAGCTTTCTTT.

The gene calls are TRBV27 and TRBJ1-2, with D uncertain. CDR3 length: 14 residues. Germline V gene data show CDR1 as MNHEY and CDR2 as SMNVEV (reference sequence). V lost 3 bases, J lost 4 bases, and 12 bases lay in between. The chain's CDR3 is CASSFSGGFYGYTF. CDR3 coding DNA: TGTGCCAGCAGTTTCTCGGGCGGGTTCTATGGCTACACCTTC.

This chain uses TRBV5-1 with TRBJ2-1; TRBD2 aligns across 16 bases. The CDR3 loop spans 17 amino acids. Unmatched junction bases numbered 9, after V lost 2 bases and J lost 10 bases. The germline V gene has CDR1 SGHRS and CDR2 YFSETQ. As DNA, the CDR3 is TGCGCCAGCAGCTTTTTGGGACTAGCGGGAGGGCCAGGAGAGCAGTTCTTC. Residues: CASSFLGLAGGPGEQFF.

As for this clone: Other DNA sequences in this specimen translate into the identical CDR3. The chain employs TRBV19 and TRBJ1-1, with no clear D. The CDR3 loop spans 13 amino acids. Trimming left V 2 bases short and J 1 base short, with 5 bases between. Germline V CDR1 and CDR2: LNHDA, SQIVND (reference sequence). The CDR3 bases are TGTGCCAGTAGTATAACCCCGAACACTGAAGCTTTCTTT. Translating it yields CASSITPNTEAFF.

The CDR3 sequence: CAWIRGTEAFF. CDR3 nucleotides: TGTGCCTGGATCCGGGGAACTGAAGCTTTCTTT. V gene TRBV30 combines with J gene TRBJ1-1; D not certain. Germline CDR1 is GTSNPN and CDR2 is SVGIG (reference sequence). V was trimmed by 4 bases and J by 5 bases, leaving 8 bases between them. CDR3 size: 11 residues.

On this clone: This specimen includes other DNA sequences encoding the same CDR3. J is TRBJ2-7 and V is TRBV4-1, with 7 bases fitting TRBD1. Germline V lookup: CDR1 MGHRA, CDR2 YSYEKL. Trimming at V came to 1 base and at J to 2 bases, leaving 2 bases not matched to a gene. The CDR3 consists of 14 residues. CDR3 nucleotides: TGCGCCAGCAGCCAAGGACAGGGAGCCTACGAGCAGTACTTC. It yields the protein CASSQGQGAYEQYF.

The gene calls are TRBV9 and TRBJ1-6; D not resolved. The CDR3 is made up of 13 amino acids. Germline V lookup: CDR1 SGDLS, CDR2 YYNGEE. V shed 5 bases and J shed 8 bases, with 11 bases lying between them. This CDR3 reads CASSYDAHSPLHF. Written as DNA, the CDR3 is TGTGCCAGCAGTTATGATGCCCATTCACCCCTCCACTTT.